Listed below are T cell receptor beta chains from one sample, sequenced in a study of post-analysis software for immune sequencing data. TCRdb recomputed calls from the PCR reads with MiXCR, one row per CDR3 protein. The sample lists hundreds of thousands of distinct CDR3 sequences, about 32% occurring once. Sample: blood. These receptors came from a girl aged 5 to 17 with multiple sclerosis. CDR3s include the opening cysteine and the closing phenylalanine or tryptophan. The order of the fields is CDR3 protein, CDR3 DNA, D gene, J gene, V gene, clone size. A D gene is named only where the DNA matches it firmly. Only some rows state a clone size, as once, few, many or a class for expanded clones.

CDR3 protein: CASSFTTSGGGETQFF
CDR3 DNA: TGTGCCAGCAGCTTCACTACCAGCGGGGGAGGAGAGACCCAGTTCTTC
D gene: TRBD2
J gene: TRBJ2-1
V gene: TRBV5-6
clone size: -

CDR3 protein: CSADGGSSYNEQFF
CDR3 DNA: TGCAGTGCCGACGGGGGGTCCTCCTACAATGAGCAGTTCTTC
D gene: TRBD2
J gene: TRBJ2-1
V gene: TRBV20-1
clone size: few

CDR3 protein: CASSQGSGSGRISSYNEQFF
CDR3 DNA: TGCGCCAGCAGCCAGGGTTCAGGTAGCGGGAGGATTAGCTCCTACAATGAGCAGTTCTTC
D gene: TRBD2
J gene: TRBJ2-1
V gene: TRBV4-3
clone size: -

CDR3 protein: CATGRKQGVGEKLFF
CDR3 DNA: TGTGCCACGGGCCGAAAGCAGGGGGTCGGAGAAAAACTGTTTTTT
D gene: TRBD1
J gene: TRBJ1-4
V gene: TRBV24-1
clone size: few

CDR3 protein: CSVEDLPSGLAGGRYNEQFF
CDR3 DNA: TGCAGCGTTGAAGATTTACCATCGGGACTAGCGGGAGGCCGCTACAATGAGCAGTTCTTC
D gene: TRBD2
J gene: TRBJ2-1
V gene: TRBV29-1
clone size: -

CDR3 protein: CAISDGREVQETQYF
CDR3 DNA: TGTGCCATCAGTGATGGGCGGGAGGTTCAAGAGACCCAGTACTTC
D gene: TRBD2
J gene: TRBJ2-5
V gene: TRBV10-3
clone size: -

CDR3 protein: CAISDPSAGGSHEQFF
CDR3 DNA: TGTGCCATCAGTGATCCCTCGGCCGGGGGGTCCCATGAGCAGTTCTTC
D gene: TRBD2
J gene: TRBJ2-1
V gene: TRBV10-3
clone size: -

CDR3 protein: CASSQDIAGASTDTQYF
CDR3 DNA: TGTGCCAGCAGCCAAGATATCGCGGGGGCTAGCACAGATACGCAGTATTTT
D gene: -
J gene: TRBJ2-3
V gene: TRBV14
clone size: few

CDR3 protein: CASSPTQGRQPQHF
CDR3 DNA: TGTGCCAGCAGCCCGACCCAGGGGAGGCAGCCCCAGCATTTT
D gene: -
J gene: TRBJ1-5
V gene: TRBV6-2/TRBV6-3
clone size: -

CDR3 protein: CSARDKGRFTEAFF
CDR3 DNA: TGCAGTGCTAGAGATAAAGGCCGCTTCACTGAAGCTTTCTTT
D gene: -
J gene: TRBJ1-1
V gene: TRBV20-1
clone size: few

CDR3 protein: CASIGDRGQPQHF
CDR3 DNA: TGTGCCAGCATAGGGGACAGGGGTCAGCCCCAGCATTTT
D gene: TRBD1
J gene: TRBJ1-5
V gene: TRBV28
clone size: -

CDR3 protein: CASSSPREQFF
CDR3 DNA: TGTGCCAGCAGTTCCCCCCGCGAGCAGTTCTTC
D gene: -
J gene: TRBJ2-1
V gene: TRBV6-5
clone size: -

CDR3 protein: CASSFSGQGAENIQYF
CDR3 DNA: TGTGCCAGCAGTTTCTCAGGACAGGGGGCTGAAAACATTCAGTACTTC
D gene: TRBD1
J gene: TRBJ2-4
V gene: TRBV28
clone size: -

CDR3 protein: CSAREQGRRQPQHF
CDR3 DNA: TGCAGTGCTAGAGAACAGGGACGTAGACAGCCCCAGCATTTT
D gene: -
J gene: TRBJ1-5
V gene: TRBV20-1
clone size: -

CDR3 protein: CASSSGQWDRSTQYF
CDR3 DNA: TGTGCCAGCTCCAGCGGGCAATGGGACAGGTCGACCCAGTACTTC
D gene: TRBD1
J gene: TRBJ2-5
V gene: TRBV18
clone size: few

CDR3 protein: CASSDGAGEFGEQYF
CDR3 DNA: TGTGCCAGCAGTGACGGGGCGGGAGAATTCGGAGAGCAGTACTTC
D gene: TRBD2
J gene: TRBJ2-5
V gene: TRBV6-4
clone size: -

CDR3 protein: CASSIRDSYGYTF
CDR3 DNA: TGTGCCAGCAGCATCCGGGACAGCTATGGCTACACCTTC
D gene: TRBD1
J gene: TRBJ1-2
V gene: TRBV7-8
clone size: -

CDR3 protein: CASSYSSAGSIQPQHF
CDR3 DNA: TGTGCCAGCAGTTACTCGTCGGCAGGGAGTATTCAGCCCCAGCATTTT
D gene: -
J gene: TRBJ1-5
V gene: TRBV6-5
clone size: -

CDR3 protein: CASSFRIETQYF
CDR3 DNA: TGTGCCAGCAGTTTTAGAATAGAGACCCAGTACTTC
D gene: -
J gene: TRBJ2-5
V gene: TRBV28
clone size: few

CDR3 protein: CATSDLPLAEGADEQFF
CDR3 DNA: TGTGCCACCAGTGATTTGCCCCTAGCGGAGGGGGCAGATGAGCAGTTCTTC
D gene: -
J gene: TRBJ2-1
V gene: TRBV24-1
clone size: few

CDR3 protein: CATSDPGQTYNEQFF
CDR3 DNA: TGTGCCACCAGTGACCCGGGACAGACCTACAATGAGCAGTTCTTC
D gene: TRBD1
J gene: TRBJ2-1
V gene: TRBV24-1
clone size: many

CDR3 protein: CAISASGRAETQYF
CDR3 DNA: TGTGCCATCAGTGCTAGCGGGAGGGCTGAGACCCAGTACTTC
D gene: TRBD2
J gene: TRBJ2-5
V gene: TRBV10-3
clone size: -

CDR3 protein: CASSDSYYNEQFF
CDR3 DNA: TGCGCCAGCAGCGACTCCTATTACAATGAGCAGTTCTTC
D gene: -
J gene: TRBJ2-1
V gene: TRBV5-1
clone size: -

CDR3 protein: CASSLVATGVSSYEQYF
CDR3 DNA: TGTGCCAGCAGCTTAGTAGCGACAGGGGTCAGCTCCTACGAGCAGTACTTC
D gene: TRBD1
J gene: TRBJ2-7
V gene: TRBV7-9
clone size: -

CDR3 protein: CSARDSRLVSYEQYF
CDR3 DNA: TGCAGTGCTAGAGATTCCCGACTAGTCTCCTACGAGCAGTACTTC
D gene: -
J gene: TRBJ2-7
V gene: TRBV20-1
clone size: few

CDR3 protein: CASSLGPNRLAGVVNEQFF
CDR3 DNA: TGCGCCAGCAGCTTGGGCCCAAACAGACTAGCGGGGGTAGTAAATGAGCAGTTCTTC
D gene: TRBD2
J gene: TRBJ2-1
V gene: TRBV5-1
clone size: -

CDR3 protein: CSAAVRGAEPSTQYF
CDR3 DNA: TGCAGTGCAGCCGTCCGAGGGGCAGAGCCGAGTACGCAGTATTTT
D gene: -
J gene: TRBJ2-3
V gene: TRBV20-1
clone size: few

CDR3 protein: CSVERTGNTGELFF
CDR3 DNA: TGCAGCGTTGAGCGGACAGGGAACACCGGGGAGCTGTTTTTT
D gene: TRBD1
J gene: TRBJ2-2
V gene: TRBV29-1
clone size: -

CDR3 protein: CASSLSVPAGGPLISTDTQYF
CDR3 DNA: TGTGCCAGTAGCTTATCGGTACCGGCGGGAGGCCCTTTGATTAGCACAGATACGCAGTATTTT
D gene: TRBD2
J gene: TRBJ2-3
V gene: TRBV7-2
clone size: few

CDR3 protein: CASGPRGVYEQYF
CDR3 DNA: TGTGCCAGCGGTCCGCGCGGGGTCTACGAGCAGTACTTC
D gene: -
J gene: TRBJ2-7
V gene: TRBV12-3/TRBV12-4
clone size: few

CDR3 protein: CASSPGMGGETQYF
CDR3 DNA: TGTGCCAGCTCACCAGGGATGGGTGGAGAGACCCAGTACTTC
D gene: -
J gene: TRBJ2-5
V gene: TRBV18
clone size: few

CDR3 protein: CASNGLAEPTDTQYF
CDR3 DNA: TGTGCCAGCAATGGACTAGCGGAGCCCACAGATACGCAGTATTTT
D gene: TRBD2
J gene: TRBJ2-3
V gene: TRBV2
clone size: few

CDR3 protein: CASSQASGEQYF
CDR3 DNA: TGTGCCAGCAGCCAAGCATCCGGGGAGCAGTACTTC
D gene: -
J gene: TRBJ2-5
V gene: TRBV3-1
clone size: -

CDR3 protein: CASSQDPVMSRTGGASTGELFF
CDR3 DNA: TGCGCCAGCAGCCAAGATCCAGTTATGTCGCGGACAGGGGGCGCGAGCACCGGGGAGCTGTTTTTT
D gene: TRBD1
J gene: TRBJ2-2
V gene: TRBV4-3
clone size: -

CDR3 protein: CSVEPAGPRTQYF
CDR3 DNA: TGCAGCGTTGAACCGGCAGGGCCACGTACGCAGTATTTT
D gene: -
J gene: TRBJ2-3
V gene: TRBV29-1
clone size: few

CDR3 protein: CASSQDGSTDTQYF
CDR3 DNA: TGCGCCAGCAGCCAAGACGGGAGCACAGATACGCAGTATTTT
D gene: -
J gene: TRBJ2-3
V gene: TRBV4-2
clone size: few

CDR3 protein: CASSYSIRRINTYPDYGYTF
CDR3 DNA: TGTGCCAGCAGTTACTCGATCCGGAGGATCAATACCTACCCGGACTATGGCTACACCTTC
D gene: -
J gene: TRBJ1-2
V gene: TRBV6-2/TRBV6-3
clone size: -

CDR3 protein: CASSWETDGTEAFF
CDR3 DNA: TGCGCCAGCAGCTGGGAGACAGATGGGACTGAAGCTTTCTTT
D gene: -
J gene: TRBJ1-1
V gene: TRBV5-1
clone size: -

CDR3 protein: CATSDRQGEWGYTF
CDR3 DNA: TGTGCCACCAGTGATCGACAGGGCGAATGGGGCTACACCTTC
D gene: TRBD1
J gene: TRBJ1-2
V gene: TRBV24-1
clone size: few

CDR3 protein: CASSGQDTDTQYF
CDR3 DNA: TGCGCCAGCAGCGGACAGGACACAGATACGCAGTATTTT
D gene: TRBD1
J gene: TRBJ2-3
V gene: TRBV5-1
clone size: -

CDR3 protein: CASSPGDRDRGNNEQFF
CDR3 DNA: TGTGCCAGCAGCCCGGGGGACCGGGACAGGGGGAACAATGAGCAGTTCTTC
D gene: TRBD1
J gene: TRBJ2-1
V gene: TRBV7-8
clone size: few

CDR3 protein: CAGSLSGTSGTSHEQYF
CDR3 DNA: TGTGCCGGCAGCCTCTCCGGGACTAGCGGGACCTCTCACGAGCAGTACTTC
D gene: TRBD2
J gene: TRBJ2-7
V gene: TRBV7-2
clone size: -

CDR3 protein: CGAPPGPDYEQYF
CDR3 DNA: TGCGGTGCTCCCCCGGGGCCGGATTACGAGCAGTACTTC
D gene: -
J gene: TRBJ2-7
V gene: TRBV20-1
clone size: -